These 30 T cell receptor beta chains were sequenced from one sample in a study of T cells after yellow fever vaccination. TCRdb reprocessed the 5' RACE reads via MiXCR and lists one record per CDR3 protein. This sample yields 450,000 to 650,000 distinct CDR3 sequences, of which 21% are seen a single time; about 16% belongs to the top ten. The material was PBMCs, obtained more than 20 days after the first yellow fever vaccination. The receptors were gathered from a man younger than 35 who received the YFV17D yellow fever vaccine.

The chain carries TRBV6-1 and TRBJ1-1; D is perhaps TRBD1 (6 bases). Germline loops: CDR1 MNHNS, CDR2 SASEGT. V was trimmed by 2 bases and J by 1 base, leaving 11 bases between them. The CDR3 contains 15 residues. The chain's CDR3 is CASSERTAGNTEAFF. The CDR3 DNA is TGTGCCAGCAGTGAACGGACAGCGGGGAACACTGAAGCTTTCTTT.

This clonotype was recorded many times. The rearrangement joins TRBV20-1 to TRBJ1-3, with 8 bases matching TRBD1. V shed 6 bases, J shed 2 bases, and the junction held 3 bases outside the gene matches. Looked up from germline, CDR1 is DFQATT and CDR2 is SNEGSKA (reference sequence). The CDR3 has 13 amino acids. The CDR3 protein is CSARTGTGNTIYF. The CDR3 coding sequence is TGCAGTGCCCGGACAGGGACTGGAAACACCATATATTTT.

This chain connects TRBV19 to TRBJ1-5; D is unclear. Trimming stripped 0 bases from V and 2 bases from J, with 8 bases between. Per the germline V gene, CDR1 is LNHDA and CDR2 is SQIVND (reference sequence). There are 15 residues in the CDR3. CDR3 DNA: TGTGCCAGTAGTATAGAGGGAGGGCGCAATCAGCCCCAGCATTTT. Amino acids: CASSIEGGRNQPQHF.

This clonotype showed up just a few times. The V gene is TRBV29-1, the J gene TRBJ2-7, with TRBD1 matching 10 bases. The V and J ends lost 6 bases and 4 bases, in that order; junction bases with no gene match: 6. Germline assignment: CDR1 SQVTM and CDR2 ANQGSEA. The CDR3 length is 13 residues. CDR3 residues: CSVEGQGRYEQYF. The CDR3 region has the DNA TGCAGCGTGGAGGGACAGGGGCGGTACGAGCAGTACTTC.

This clonotype was found many times. The V gene is TRBV7-2, the J gene TRBJ2-5; D gene ambiguous. CDR1 is SGHTA and CDR2 is FQGNSA in the germline V gene. This CDR3 is 14 amino acids long. V was pared by 1 base and J by 0 bases, with 6 bases between. In nucleotides, the CDR3 is TGTGCCAGCAGCTTAGGTGCTAACCAAGAGACCCAGTACTTC. It encodes CASSLGANQETQYF.

This clonotype was observed a handful of times. This sequence joins TRBV7-3 and TRBJ2-2; 7 bases align to TRBD2. V shed 2 bases, J shed 6 bases, and the junction held 3 bases outside the gene matches. The CDR3 totals 14 residues. Germline V gene lookup returns CDR1 SGHTA and CDR2 FQGTGA. The CDR3 is CASSLLSGPGELFF. The CDR3, as DNA: TGTGCCAGCAGCTTACTTAGCGGGCCCGGGGAGCTGTTTTTT.

The chain carries TRBV4-2 and TRBJ1-4; no clear D. V was clipped by 3 bases and J by 0 bases, with 14 bases between them. CDR3 size: 17 residues. Per the germline V gene, CDR1 is LGHNA and CDR2 is YNFKEQ. The CDR3 DNA reads TGTGCCAGCAGCCAGGAAGGCCTTTTAGCAACTAATGAAAAACTGTTTTTT. Residues: CASSQEGLLATNEKLFF.

This chain links TRBV7-2 with TRBJ1-1; no definite D call. Germline V lookup: CDR1 SGHTA, CDR2 FQGNSA. Trimming removed 5 bases at V and 2 bases at J, with 15 bases between. The CDR3 loop spans 15 amino acids. CDR3: CASSPQGGLNTEAFF. CDR3 bases: TGTGCCAGCAGCCCCCAAGGAGGGTTAAACACTGAAGCTTTCTTT.

This clonotype was detected only a few times. This chain joins TRBV2 and TRBJ2-7, with D perhaps assigned TRBD1 or TRBD2 (5 bases each). The CDR3 length is 14 residues. CDR1 and CDR2 from the germline V gene are SNHLY and FYNNEI. Trimming stripped 5 bases from V and 2 bases from J, with 13 bases between. CDR3 in DNA: TGTGCCAGCAGTTACCGGGACCGAACCTACGAGCAGTACGTC. This sequence encodes CASSYRDRTYEQYV.

V is TRBV7-2 and J is TRBJ2-5; possible D gene TRBD2, 6 bases. This CDR3 has 11 amino acids. The germline CDR1 and CDR2 sequences are SGHTA and FQGNSA. The V end lost 5 bases, the J end lost 7 bases, and 8 bases lay between the germline ends. Here the CDR3 reads CASSPGGTQYF. CDR3 nucleotide sequence: TGTGCCAGCAGCCCCGGGGGGACCCAGTACTTC. Complete variable domain (other parts from reference TRBV7-2 and TRBJ2-5): GAGVSQSPSNKVTEKGKDVELRCDPISGHTALYWYRQSLGQGLEFLIYFQGNSAPDKSGLPSDRFSAERTGGSVSTLTIQRTQQEDSAVYLCASSPGGTQYFGPGTRLLVL.

This clonotype was detected only a few times. V and J are TRBV6-2 or TRBV6-3 and TRBJ2-1, with 7 bases fitting TRBD1. V shed 7 bases and J 7 bases; nucleotides not matched to a gene: 4. This CDR3 has 12 amino acids. From germline, CDR1 is MNHEY and CDR2 SVGEGT. The CDR3 is CASTDRVNEQFF. The CDR3 DNA is TGTGCCAGCACCGACAGGGTGAATGAGCAGTTCTTC.

This clonotype was observed a handful of times. The CDR3 reads CASSPLGQGRNEQFF. CDR3 in DNA: TGTGCCAGCTCACCTCTTGGACAGGGGCGCAATGAGCAGTTCTTC. The rearrangement links TRBV18 to TRBJ2-1; TRBD1 matches at 9 bases. V was clipped by 3 bases and J by 6 bases; unmatched bases: 6. This CDR3 contains 15 residues. CDR1 and CDR2 (germline): KGHSH, LQKENI.

This clonotype has only a few counts. This chain joins TRBV5-4 and TRBJ2-3; D unresolved. Trimming stripped 6 bases from V and 0 bases from J, with 8 bases between. The germline CDR1 and CDR2 sequences are SGHNT and YYREEE (reference sequence). The CDR3 totals 13 residues. The CDR3 region is CASTPSSTDTQYF. For the CDR3, the DNA is TGTGCCAGCACCCCATCCAGCACAGATACGCAGTATTTT.

This clonotype was counted once. The chain uses TRBV7-9 and TRBJ2-7; 10 positions match TRBD1. Germline trimming cut 4 bases from V and 6 bases from J; bases unmatched to any gene: 9. CDR1 is SEHNR and CDR2 is FQNEAQ in the germline V gene (reference sequence). CDR3 size: 15 residues. In nucleotides, the CDR3 is TGTGCCAGCAGCTGGGGACAGGGGCTAAGAGGCGAGCAGTACGTC. Its protein is CASSWGQGLRGEQYV.

The CDR3 reads CASSAGRTNQPQHF. Written as DNA, the CDR3 is TGTGCCAGCAGCGCCGGGAGAACCAATCAGCCCCAGCATTTT. The chain joins TRBV2 to TRBJ1-5; D is ambiguous. Trimming took 6 bases from V and 3 from J, leaving 12 bases between them. Germline V gives CDR1 SNHLY, CDR2 FYNNEI. The CDR3 has 14 amino acids.

This clonotype was counted between two and nine times. The V gene is TRBV5-5, the J gene TRBJ2-1, with TRBD1 as a possible D gene (6 bases). The V gene's germline CDR1 is SGHKS and CDR2 YYEKEE (reference sequence). The CDR3 covers 15 residues. V gave up 4 bases and J gave up 4 bases, with 15 bases separating them. The CDR3 sequence: CASSDRETGYNEQFF. The CDR3 region has the DNA TGTGCCAGCAGCGACCGCGAGACAGGATACAATGAGCAGTTCTTC.

This sequence joins TRBV10-3 and TRBJ2-5; TRBD2 agrees at 14 bases. The length of the CDR3 is 16 residues. CDR1 ENHRY and CDR2 SYGVKD come from the germline V gene. Trimming took 6 bases from V and 2 from J; bases not matched to a gene: 5. Written as DNA, the CDR3 is TGTGCCATCAGGAGGGGACTAGCGGGGGAACAAGAGACCCAGTACTTC. Protein product: CAIRRGLAGEQETQYF.

This clonotype was observed a few times. The chain couples TRBV7-2 to TRBJ1-5; 10 bases agree with TRBD1. The germline V gene has CDR1 SGHTA and CDR2 FQGNSA. CDR3 length equals 16 residues. V was clipped by 5 bases and J by 3 bases; unmatched bases: 7. DNA of the CDR3: TGTGCCAGCAGCGCCCGGGACAGGGGAGTCAATCAGCCCCAGCATTTT. Translation: CASSARDRGVNQPQHF.

The chain is built from TRBV18 and TRBJ1-4; D perhaps matches TRBD1 (5 bases). This CDR3 is 15 amino acids long. Germline V gene lookup returns CDR1 KGHSH and CDR2 LQKENI. V lost 2 bases and J lost 7, with 14 bases in between. CDR3 region: CASSPNSGLGEKLFF. CDR3 nucleotide sequence: TGTGCCAGCTCACCAAATTCGGGGCTCGGTGAAAAACTGTTTTTT.

The gene calls are TRBV4-3 and TRBJ2-3; TRBD2 agrees at 15 bases. This CDR3 has 20 residues. With 0 bases clipped from V and 1 base from J, the junction kept 8 bases outside the gene matches. In germline, CDR1 is LGHNA, CDR2 YSLEER. The CDR3 loop reads CASSQDLWTSGGARTDTQYF. DNA of the CDR3: TGCGCCAGCAGCCAAGATCTTTGGACTAGCGGGGGGGCGCGCACAGATACGCAGTATTTT.

This chain uses TRBV10-3 with TRBJ2-7; no definite D call. V was trimmed by 3 bases and J by 3 bases, leaving 12 bases between them. This CDR3 region has 14 residues. CDR1 is ENHRY, CDR2 SYGVKD, per germline. This chain's CDR3 is CAISDGSMGYEQYV. CDR3 coding DNA: TGTGCCATCAGTGATGGCTCCATGGGCTACGAGCAGTACGTC.

This clonotype has only a few counts. This sequence joins TRBV4-3 and TRBJ2-1; D might be TRBD2 (5 bases). The V gene's germline CDR1 is LGHNA and CDR2 YSLEER. There are 17 residues in the CDR3. Trimming took 0 bases from V and 3 from J, leaving 15 bases between them. This CDR3 is CASSQDRKRNYYNEQFF. CDR3 coding DNA: TGCGCCAGCAGCCAAGATCGGAAGCGGAATTACTACAATGAGCAGTTCTTC.

The V and J genes are TRBV5-1 and TRBJ2-1; 13 nucleotides agree with TRBD2. The CDR3 spans 15 residues. V trimming: 3 bases; J trimming: 8 bases; junction bases outside the gene matches: 5. Germline loops: CDR1 SGHRS, CDR2 YFSETQ. DNA of the CDR3: TGCGCCAGCAGCTCCACTAGCGGGGGGGCTTATGAGCAGTTCTTC. This codes for CASSSTSGGAYEQFF.

The rearrangement joins TRBV27 to TRBJ2-1, with TRBD2 matching 15 bases. Germline CDR1 reads MNHEY; CDR2 reads SMNVEV (reference sequence). V shed 4 bases, J shed 4 bases, and the junction held 8 bases outside the gene matches. CDR3 size: 18 residues. The CDR3 DNA reads TGTGCCAGCAGTTCAAGACCCGGACTAGCGGGGGGGTACAATGAGCAGTTCTTC. Amino acids: CASSSRPGLAGGYNEQFF.

CDR3: CASRVSGSSYEQYF. The CDR3, as DNA: TGTGCCAGCAGGGTATCAGGGTCCTCCTACGAGCAGTACTTC. The V call is TRBV6-1, the J call TRBJ2-7, with a weak D call TRBD1 (5 bases). The CDR3 totals 14 residues. Trimming left V 6 bases short and J 0 bases short, with 12 bases between. In germline, CDR1 is MNHNS, CDR2 SASEGT.

There are a few counts of this clonotype. V is TRBV6-5 and J is TRBJ1-1; no reliable D call. The CDR3 contains 14 residues. Germline V gene lookup returns CDR1 MNHEY and CDR2 SVGAGI. V was shortened by 4 bases and J by 2 bases, with 11 bases between the two germline ends. CDR3 loop: CASSLLTLNTEAFF. In DNA, the CDR3 is TGTGCCAGCAGTTTACTGACACTTAACACTGAAGCTTTCTTT.

Only a few counts were recorded for this clonotype. DNA of the CDR3: TGTGCCAGTGCAGAACAGGGGGTCACTTCACCCCTCCACTTT. Amino acid sequence: CASAEQGVTSPLHF. The chain employs TRBV7-3 and TRBJ1-6, with 8 bases fitting TRBD1. CDR3 length: 14 amino acids. Germline loops: CDR1 SGHTA, CDR2 FQGTGA. With 9 bases clipped from V and 9 bases from J, the junction kept 10 bases outside the gene matches. The full variable domain, its missing parts supplied by reference TRBV7-3 and TRBJ1-6, is GAGVSQTPSNKVTEKGKYVELRCDPISGHTALYWYRQSLGQGPEFLIYFQGTGAADDSGLPNDRFFAVRPEGSVSTLKIQRTERGDSAVYLCASAEQGVTSPLHFGNGTRLTVT.

This clonotype was counted between two and nine times. The gene calls are TRBV28 and TRBJ2-3; a weak D match, TRBD2 (7 bases). CDR1 and CDR2 from the germline V gene are MDHEN and SYDVKM. V lost 9 bases to trimming and J lost 2 bases, with 18 bases between them. The CDR3 spans 15 residues. This chain's CDR3 is CASKTGGPPTDTQYF. DNA of the CDR3: TGTGCCAGTAAAACGGGGGGCCCCCCCACAGATACGCAGTATTTT.

The V and J genes are TRBV15 and TRBJ1-2; D gene ambiguous. The V gene lost 3 bases and the J gene lost 8 bases, with 13 bases spanning the gap. Germline V gene sequence: CDR1 LNHNV, CDR2 YYDKDF (reference sequence). This CDR3 region has 13 residues. The CDR3 spells CATSRAGNEGYTF. As DNA, the CDR3 is TGTGCCACCAGCAGGGCCGGGAATGAGGGCTACACCTTC.

This clonotype has ten or more counts. The J gene is TRBJ2-2, the V gene TRBV6-5, with a possible D match to TRBD2 (7 bases). Between the trimmed V and J ends, which lost 2 bases and 7 bases, there was a span of 11 bases. CDR3 size: 14 residues. Germline V lookup: CDR1 MNHEY, CDR2 SVGAGI. As DNA, the CDR3 is TGTGCCAGCAGTTACCGGGGGGCGGACGGGGAGCTGTTTTTT. Its translation is CASSYRGADGELFF.